One and the same sample provided the 3 T cell receptor beta chains below, sequenced in a study of blood T cells in healthy people across ages. PCR was performed a second time for about 6 to 12 cycles using a sample-barcoded 5' primer and a J-beta primer mix. TCRdb reanalysed the 5' RACE reads using MiXCR and keeps one entry per CDR3 protein. This sample carries around 970,000 distinct CDR3 sequences, just over 50% of them seen once, and the ten largest clones take over 20%. Sequencing used blood. The receptors originated from an older woman in good health.

This clonotype was picked up one time. At one end the junction does not follow the germline gene, possibly because of a read error. The chain combines TRBV2 with TRBJ2-3; 8 bases match TRBD2. This CDR3 is built from 20 residues. Germline-derived CDR1 and CDR2 are SNHLY and FYNNEI. The CDR3 here is CASRNPGLGYLSAHTNTQYF. CDR3 DNA: TGTGCCAGCAGGAATCCGGGACTAGGATATCTCTCTGCGCACACAAATACGCAGTATTTT.

The rearrangement links TRBV5-1 to TRBJ2-7; D unclear. CDR1 SGHRS and CDR2 YFSETQ come from the germline V gene. The CDR3 covers 13 residues. V lost 0 bases, J lost 4 bases, and 8 bases lay in between. CDR3 DNA: TGCGCCAGCAGCTTGGCCCCCGTATACGAGCAGTACTTC. Translation: CASSLAPVYEQYF.

V gene TRBV3-1 combines with J gene TRBJ2-1; tentative D call: TRBD2 (5 bases). In germline, CDR1 is LGHDT, CDR2 YNNKEL (reference sequence). The V end was cut by 1 base, the J end by 9 bases, with 13 bases between. This CDR3 has 14 residues. For the CDR3, the DNA is TGTGCCAGCAGCCAAGGGGGAGACATCGGTGAGCAGTTCTTC. Protein sequence: CASSQGGDIGEQFF.